The text below deals with one T cell receptor (beta chain). The antigen is undetermined. The naive CD8 fraction comprised CD45RO-negative cells positively selected for CCR7 and excluded terminally differentiated effector memory CD45RA+ cells. The data were obtained in a study of shared clonotypes between healthy human individuals. Broader study findings: Represented genetic and exposure-history diversity was restricted by having few donors. As a rule, naive subsets had a larger estimated richness than memory subsets.

On sorted subsets, replicate PCRs used 200 to 250 ng DNA, or 25,000 to 35,000 T cell genomes. Libraries were prepared by immunoSEQ multiplex PCR; TCRdb keeps only in-frame clonotypes and omits some of them. This sample has about 820,000 clones, with around 93% found just once. CDR3 length equals 15 residues. With 6 bases clipped from V and 5 bases from J, the junction kept 9 bases outside the gene matches. Germline CDR1 is SQVTM and CDR2 is ANQGSEA. The chain carries TRBV29-1 and TRBJ2-1, with 11 bases aligning to TRBD2. The receptor comes from a man younger than 40 in good health. Sequencing was performed on naive CD8+ T cells sorted from blood. This chain's CDR3 is CSVCKGLAENNEQFF. CDR3 DNA sequence: TGCAGCGTGTGTAAGGGACTAGCGGAGAACAATGAGCAGTTCTTC.